This T cell receptor (beta chain) was sequenced for a study of human T cells and chemical hapten exposure. Overall study context: Variability of per-sample TCR yields stemmed mainly from small differences in pooled library volume.

Deletions cut 0 bases from V and 13 bases from J, with 10 bases between. Germline-derived CDR1 and CDR2 are SQVTM and ANQGSEA. There are 11 residues in the CDR3. TCRdb recomputed calls from the RACE reads with MiXCR, one row per CDR3 protein. Of 150,000 to 200,000 distinct CDR3 sequences listed, about a quarter are singletons. As to time point: patch test 3, about 24 weeks after DPC sensitization. Treatment in this sample: therapeutic diphenylcyclopropenone sensitization with weekly scalp DPC. From whole blood left unfractionated, total RNA was extracted. The study, taken as a whole, reports: DPC sensitization left the count of TCRs above 1 in 1000 unchanged.

As regards this clonotype: What it recognizes is unknown.

The input for sequencing was whole blood, taken in connection with sensitization to the hapten diphenylcyclopropenone (DPC). This receptor was obtained from a woman aged 18-35 years with alopecia areata. Some clones in this sample may be carry-over from other donors' samples. The chain couples TRBV29-1 to TRBJ2-1; D is undetermined. The CDR3 DNA is TGCAGCGTTGAAGATAGGGTGGCCCAGTTCTTC. Translation: CSVEDRVAQFF.